This T cell receptor (beta chain) came from a study of patients and donors after allogeneic stem cell transplantation. This clonotype was recorded many times. TCRdb passed the RT-PCR reads through MiXCR, listing each CDR3 protein once. The sample holds approximately 160,000 distinct CDR3 sequences, about 30% seen once. Germline CDR1 SGHTA, CDR2 FQGTGA. This CDR3 has 15 amino acids. V gave up 1 base and J gave up 8 bases, with 14 bases separating them. The rearrangement uses TRBV7-3 and TRBJ1-4, with D perhaps TRBD1 (5 bases). The sequence was obtained from a human donor who was either an allogeneic HSCT recipient or a stem cell or donor lymphocyte infusion donor (not recorded which). It is not recorded whose cells these are; they may come from a transplant donor. The sequencing input was blood, either unsorted or a sorted T cell fraction (not recorded which). The CDR3 spells CASSLIKGSGEKLFF. The CDR3, as DNA: TGTGCCAGCAGCTTAATCAAGGGGTCCGGCGAAAAACTGTTTTTT.